A single sample is the source of the 32 T cell receptor delta chains below, sequenced in a study of Vδ1+ human thymocytes. Study-wide points: In the thymus, TRG and TRD repertoires looked highly polyclonal with Gaussian CDR3 lengths.

Their cognate antigens are unknown. Sequences come from RNA converted to cDNA by reverse transcription. Multiplex PCR used pooled V-gene forward primers and a constant-region reverse primer to amplify CDR3s. TCRdb made new clone calls on the multiplex PCR reads using CATT. The table lists 23,000 or so delta-chain clones, less than 30% of them singletons. Sequences were obtained from Vdelta1+ gamma-delta thymocytes from the thymus. The subset was: FACS-sorted CD3+ TCRalphabeta- TCRVdelta1+ TCRVdelta2- thymocytes. Receptors were obtained from a boy under two years old who had congenital heart surgery.

This clone was observed a few times. The genes are TRDV1 and TRDJ1; D is unresolved. This CDR3 has 17 residues. V dropped 2 bases and J dropped 3 bases, with 19 bases sitting between them. In germline, CDR1 is TSWWSYY, CDR2 QGS. CDR3 DNA: TGTGCTCTTGGGGAAAAGGCCCTTTTTACGGGACCCGATAAACTCATCTTT. Amino acid sequence: CALGEKALFTGPDKLIF.

This clone was counted between two and nine times. The rearrangement joins TRDV1 to TRDJ1; possible D gene TRDD3, 6 bases. The V gene lost 1 base and the J gene lost 1 base, with 28 bases spanning the gap. The CDR3 extends over 21 amino acids. In germline, CDR1 is TSWWSYY, CDR2 QGS. CDR3 DNA sequence: TGTGCTCTTGGGGAACCTTGCCCAGCGGCTGGGGACCCGGAGGGCACCGATAAACTCATCTTT. The encoded protein is CALGEPCPAAGDPEGTDKLIF.

This clone is medium-sized by share. V gene TRDV1 combines with J gene TRDJ1; D may be TRDD3 (6 bases). Germline V CDR1 and CDR2: TSWWSYY, QGS. V lost 0 bases, J lost 0 bases, and 26 bases lay in between. CDR3 size: 21 residues. DNA for the CDR3: TGTGCTCTTGGGGAACTAGCTCTACCTCATCGTACTGGGAGGTACACCGATAAACTCATCTTT. Amino acid sequence: CALGELALPHRTGRYTDKLIF.

This clone was seen more than once but under ten times. The chain has TRDV1 and TRDJ1; 9 nucleotides line up with TRDD3. The CDR3 is made up of 29 amino acids. The germline V gene encodes CDR1 TSWWSYY and CDR2 QGS. The V segment lost 0 bases and the J segment 0 bases; nucleotides outside the gene matches: 41. The CDR3 coding sequence is TGTGCTCTTGGGGAACTCCCGGGGTTGGCCCACCTGGCGGTGCGGGTTTCTCCTCTGGGGGATCAGTACACCGATAAACTCATCTTT. Its translation: CALGELPGLAHLAVRVSPLGDQYTDKLIF.

This clone was counted only a few times. This chain joins TRDV1 and TRDJ1; 10 bases match TRDD3. Germline V gene data show CDR1 as TSWWSYY and CDR2 as QGS. The J segment lost 0 bases and the V segment lost 2 bases, leaving 6 bases of the junction unmatched. This CDR3 spans 17 amino acids. The CDR3 is CALGEGGYAVYTDKLIF. CDR3 nucleotides: TGTGCTCTTGGGGAAGGGGGATACGCGGTGTACACCGATAAACTCATCTTT.

Only a few counts were recorded for this clone. The chain is built from TRDV1 and TRDJ1; 8 bases agree with TRDD3. This CDR3 contains 22 residues. In germline, CDR1 is TSWWSYY, CDR2 QGS. Unmatched junction bases numbered 24, after V lost 0 bases and J lost 3 bases. This chain's CDR3 is CALGELPRTYTGAGIHSDKLIF. The CDR3 DNA follows: TGTGCTCTTGGGGAACTTCCCCGTACGTATACGGGTGCGGGGATACATTCCGATAAACTCATCTTT.

Worth noting for this clone: This CDR3 is also generated by other DNA sequences in the sample. This chain joins TRDV1 and TRDJ1; 11 nucleotides agree with TRDD3. CDR1 and CDR2 from the germline V gene are TSWWSYY and QGS. This CDR3 is built from 27 residues. V lost 1 base and J lost 1; bases outside the gene matches: 35. CDR3 loop: CALGERVAPLSSAGYWGIKSATDKLIF. The CDR3 DNA follows: TGTGCTCTTGGGGAACGGGTTGCTCCACTATCTTCAGCGGGCTACTGGGGGATAAAGAGCGCCACCGATAAACTCATCTTT.

This clone appeared a single time. The chain uses TRDV1 and TRDJ1; 11 nucleotides match TRDD3. The CDR3 extends over 22 amino acids. Germline V gives CDR1 TSWWSYY, CDR2 QGS. V shed 0 bases and J 1 base; nucleotides not matched to a gene: 19. The CDR3 DNA sequence: TGTGCTCTTGGGGAACTTCGGACGAGTCGACCTGGGGGATACCTCGTCACCGATAAACTCATCTTT. Translation gives CALGELRTSRPGGYLVTDKLIF.

As for this clone: The same CDR3 is also encoded by other DNA sequences in this sample. The chain has TRDV1 and TRDJ1; a possible D gene is TRDD2 (5 bases). The CDR3 length is 15 residues. The V gene lost 1 base and the J gene lost 8 bases, with 17 bases spanning the gap. CDR1 is TSWWSYY, CDR2 QGS, per germline. In DNA form, the CDR3 reads TGTGCTCTTGGGGAACGGGTCCGGGGTCCCTACAAACTCATCTTT. This sequence encodes CALGERVRGPYKLIF.

V and J are TRDV1 and TRDJ1; 8 positions match TRDD3. Germline loops: CDR1 TSWWSYY, CDR2 QGS. This CDR3 is built from 18 residues. Trimming removed 5 bases from V and 0 bases from J; junction bases left unmatched: 14. Written as DNA, the CDR3 is TGTGCTCTTGGGTTACTACGTACTGGGGGGCCCTACACCGATAAACTCATCTTT. Translation: CALGLLRTGGPYTDKLIF.

This clone was seen a handful of times. This rearrangement joins TRDV1 to TRDJ2; no reliable D call. The CDR3 runs to 23 residues. The germline V gene has CDR1 TSWWSYY and CDR2 QGS. V was pared by 2 bases and J by 0 bases, with 31 bases between. In nucleotides, the CDR3 is TGTGCTCTTGGGGAAGAAAAGGAATTGTGGAAGTTAGGACTGCGACCTTTGACAGCACAACTCTTCTTT. Amino acids: CALGEEKELWKLGLRPLTAQLFF.

The genes are TRDV1 and TRDJ1; TRDD3 matches 8 bases. Looked up from germline, CDR1 is TSWWSYY and CDR2 is QGS. The CDR3 sequence is 22 residues long. Germline trimming cut 4 bases from V and 1 base from J; bases unmatched to any gene: 26. This chain's CDR3 is CALGGAPPAAGYAGESTDKLIF. The DNA of the CDR3 is TGTGCTCTTGGGGGCGCTCCCCCTGCGGCGGGATACGCCGGGGAATCCACCGATAAACTCATCTTT.

This clone came up once. The V gene is TRDV1, the J gene TRDJ1, with 13 bases fitting TRDD3. Losses at the gene ends were 2 bases for V and 3 bases for J; bases not matched to a gene: 15. CDR1 is TSWWSYY, CDR2 QGS, per germline. CDR3 length: 20 amino acids. The CDR3, as DNA: TGTGCTCTTGGGGAAAGCACCTACACCCAAACTGGGGGATACGCCGATAAACTCATCTTT. This gives the protein CALGESTYTQTGGYADKLIF.

The chain combines TRDV1 with TRDJ1; 8 nucleotides agree with TRDD3. From germline, CDR1 is TSWWSYY and CDR2 QGS. The J segment lost 0 bases and the V segment lost 2 bases, leaving 29 bases of the junction unmatched. CDR3 size: 24 residues. CDR3 residues: CALGEVPRRGSNWGPLMYTDKLIF. The CDR3 DNA follows: TGTGCTCTTGGGGAAGTCCCCCGCAGGGGCTCTAACTGGGGGCCGCTCATGTACACCGATAAACTCATCTTT.

This chain joins TRDV1 and TRDJ1, with 9 bases that match TRDD3. Trimming took 2 bases from V and 0 from J; bases not matched to a gene: 28. In germline, CDR1 is TSWWSYY, CDR2 QGS. The CDR3 is made up of 24 amino acids. The CDR3 spells CALGEWVASRRTAYWGSYTDKLIF. CDR3 in DNA: TGTGCTCTTGGGGAATGGGTCGCCTCGAGAAGAACCGCGTACTGGGGGAGTTACACCGATAAACTCATCTTT.

This clone was observed a few times. The V gene is TRDV1, the J gene TRDJ1, with TRDD3 matching over 12 bases. The trim removed 6 bases at V and 3 bases at J, leaving 20 bases unmatched. The CDR3 runs to 20 residues. Germline CDR1 is TSWWSYY and CDR2 is QGS. The chain's CDR3 is CALGGLPTFLLGDTSDKLIF. CDR3 nucleotide sequence: TGTGCTCTTGGAGGCCTTCCTACGTTTTTACTGGGGGATACTTCCGATAAACTCATCTTT.

Details on this clone: The same CDR3 is also encoded by other DNA sequences in this sample. This chain uses TRDV1 with TRDJ1; weak D call: TRDD2 (5 bases). V gave up 3 bases and J gave up 8 bases, with 22 bases separating them. Germline V CDR1 and CDR2: TSWWSYY, QGS. The CDR3 is 16 residues long. The DNA for the CDR3 is TGTGCTCTTGGGGATGCCCCTACTTATGTGGGTGCAAAACTCATCTTT. Translation: CALGDAPTYVGAKLIF.

This clone was seen a handful of times. The V call is TRDV1, the J call TRDJ1; D is uncertain. The CDR3 covers 11 residues. V shed 4 bases and J shed 10 bases, with 10 bases lying between them. Germline CDR1 is TSWWSYY and CDR2 is QGS. The CDR3: CALGGIGALIF. The CDR3 region has the DNA TGTGCTCTTGGGGGGATCGGGGCACTCATCTTT.

This clone was observed a few times. The V call is TRDV1, the J call TRDJ1; the D gene is possibly TRDD2 (6 bases). The CDR3 consists of 21 residues. Germline V gene sequence: CDR1 TSWWSYY, CDR2 QGS. V gave up 2 bases and J gave up 5 bases, with 33 bases separating them. The CDR3 nucleotides read TGTGCTCTTGGGGAAGTAACCTCCTACCTTCCGCGGGTTCCCGGACGGGATAAACTCATCTTT. Protein: CALGEVTSYLPRVPGRDKLIF.

Of note for this clone: A clone one base away is much larger, so this may be a read error. The gene calls are TRDV1 and TRDJ1, with 9 bases lining up with TRDD3. CDR3 length: 16 amino acids. CDR1 TSWWSYY and CDR2 QGS come from the germline V gene. V gave up 6 bases and J gave up 0 bases; unmatched junction bases: 8. The CDR3 sequence: CALGHWGTLYTDKLIF. CDR3 bases: TGTGCTCTTGGTCACTGGGGGACCCTGTACACCGATAAACTCATCTTT.

The chain employs TRDV1 and TRDJ1; 11 bases are a match to TRDD3. V was clipped by 4 bases and J by 0 bases; unmatched bases: 22. Germline V gives CDR1 TSWWSYY, CDR2 QGS. The CDR3 runs to 22 residues. CDR3 residues: CALGATLSSSGGYARHTDKLIF. CDR3 bases: TGTGCTCTTGGGGCGACTCTCTCGAGTAGTGGGGGATACGCGCGGCACACCGATAAACTCATCTTT.

This clone was found a few times. The gene calls are TRDV2 and TRDJ1, with 8 bases that match TRDD3. The CDR3 runs 14 residues. CDR1 and CDR2 from the germline V gene are GEAIGNYY and EKD. Trimming took 1 base from V and 5 from J; bases not matched to a gene: 5. CDR3 sequence: CACDTWGDRDKLIF. The CDR3 DNA reads as TGTGCCTGTGACACGTGGGGGGATAGAGATAAACTCATCTTT.

This clone was detected once. This clone may be a read error of a much larger clone one base away. The V and J genes are TRDV1 and TRDJ1; D not certain. Germline V lookup: CDR1 TSWWSYY, CDR2 QGS. Trimming removed 3 bases from V and 0 bases from J, with 11 bases in between. There are 15 residues in the CDR3. CDR3 in amino acids: CALGERALYTDKLIF. CDR3 in DNA: TGTGCTCTTGGGGAGAGGGCCTTGTACACCGATAAACTCATCTTT.

V and J are TRDV1 and TRDJ1; D unresolved. Germline V gene sequence: CDR1 TSWWSYY, CDR2 QGS. The CDR3 is made up of 16 amino acids. V was clipped by 0 bases and J by 0 bases, with 11 bases between them. The chain's CDR3 is CALGELWLSDTDKLIF. CDR3 bases: TGTGCTCTTGGGGAACTTTGGCTATCAGACACCGATAAACTCATCTTT.

In its sample, this clone was seen a few times. This rearrangement joins TRDV1 to TRDJ1; a weak D match, TRDD3 (7 bases). The CDR3 has 18 amino acids. Germline loops: CDR1 TSWWSYY, CDR2 QGS. The V and J ends lost 5 bases and 2 bases respectively, with 24 bases between them. CDR3 sequence (DNA): TGTGCTCTTGGGCCGGCCTTCCCTCCGGCTGGGGGGACCGATAAACTCATCTTT. It encodes CALGPAFPPAGGTDKLIF.

The V and J genes are TRDV1 and TRDJ1, with D perhaps TRDD3 (9 bases). CDR1 is TSWWSYY and CDR2 is QGS in the germline V gene. V was pared by 3 bases and J by 0 bases, with 29 bases between. The CDR3 consists of 21 residues. The CDR3 region is CALGDKAFLTTGGGYTDKLIF. DNA of the CDR3: TGTGCTCTTGGGGACAAGGCCTTCCTAACCACTGGGGGAGGGTACACCGATAAACTCATCTTT.

The chain links TRDV1 to TRDJ1, with D tentatively TRDD3 (5 bases). Germline CDR1 reads TSWWSYY; CDR2 reads QGS. The CDR3 extends over 21 amino acids. V lost 5 bases, J lost 4 bases, and 35 bases lay in between. The CDR3 region has the DNA TGTGCTCTTGGGCAATGTCTGGGTGATACCTATCCCCACTCAGGGCTCGATAAACTCATCTTT. It codes for CALGQCLGDTYPHSGLDKLIF.

This sequence joins TRDV1 and TRDJ1, with 10 bases lining up with TRDD3. CDR1 TSWWSYY and CDR2 QGS come from the germline V gene. The length of the CDR3 is 21 residues. Unmatched junction bases numbered 21, after V lost 2 bases and J lost 3 bases. The CDR3 sequence is CALGEGQWGPTHWGIADKLIF. CDR3 in DNA: TGTGCTCTTGGGGAAGGACAATGGGGTCCTACCCACTGGGGGATCGCCGATAAACTCATCTTT.

The genes are TRDV1 and TRDJ1; 7 positions match TRDD3. Trimming at V came to 2 bases and at J to 2 bases, leaving 2 bases not matched to a gene. The germline V gene encodes CDR1 TSWWSYY and CDR2 QGS. CDR3 length equals 14 residues. In DNA, the CDR3 is TGTGCTCTTGGGGAAGGCTGGGGGACCGATAAACTCATCTTT. Translating it yields CALGEGWGTDKLIF.

This clone was detected only a few times. A junction end diverges from the germline sequence, so it may reflect a read error. Other nucleotide sequences in the sample specify the same CDR3. The chain carries TRDV1 and TRDJ1, with D tentatively TRDD2 (8 bases). The CDR3 consists of 23 residues. Germline V gene sequence: CDR1 TSWWSYY, CDR2 QGS. Here the CDR3 DNA reads TGTGCTCTTGGGGAATTTGTATCGCCTTCCTATTCCCTGGGGGTCCTCTCCACCGATAAACTCATCTTC. Protein product: CALGEFVSPSYSLGVLSTDKLIF.

This clone was observed a handful of times. The V and J genes are TRDV1 and TRDJ1; possibly TRDD3 for D (6 bases). Germline CDR1 TSWWSYY, CDR2 QGS. This CDR3 contains 20 residues. V shed 0 bases and J shed 0 bases, with 23 bases lying between them. DNA of the CDR3: TGTGCTCTTGGGGAACTCTCCGGCATTCCCGATTGGGGGTACACCGATAAACTCATCTTT. Amino acid sequence: CALGELSGIPDWGYTDKLIF.

By share, this clone ranks as medium-sized. The chain is built from TRDV1 and TRDJ1; D perhaps matches TRDD3 (5 bases). Germline loops: CDR1 TSWWSYY, CDR2 QGS. The CDR3 is made up of 16 amino acids. Trimming took 0 bases from V and 2 from J, leaving 13 bases between them. Here the CDR3 reads CALGELRDPATDKLIF. The CDR3 DNA sequence: TGTGCTCTTGGGGAACTTCGGGATCCGGCAACCGATAAACTCATCTTT.